This TCR beta chain is drawn from a study of graft-versus-host responses after intestinal transplantation. Study findings and constraints: Allograft clonal ratios (graft-versus-host to host-versus-graft) were high in patients who had graft-donor T cell macrochimerism. The recipient marrow held GvH clones, and some of them showed up first in ileum or blood.

Only in-frame clones appear in the TCRdb table, and some are missing; sequencing was by immunoSEQ multiplex PCR. The repertoire consists of 100,000 to 110,000 clones, with about 90% occurring once and the leading ten covering more than 0.75%. A word on this clone: What it binds is unknown.

The CDR3 extends over 15 amino acids. Trimming cost V 5 bases and J 0 bases, with 11 bases left between them. Germline lookup yields CDR1 LNHDA and CDR2 SQIVND (reference sequence). This chain uses TRBV19 with TRBJ1-5, with D uncertain. Sample: unstimulated CD4+ T cells sorted from spleen or lymph node cells, taken before transplant. The receptor was derived from a human donor who was the organ donor for an intestinal transplant. In nucleotides, the CDR3 is TGTGCCAGTAGTGTTACACCAACTAGCAATCAGCCCCAGCATTTT. This translates into CASSVTPTSNQPQHF.